This TCR beta chain was observed in a study of regulatory T cells in long-lasting Graves disease. Study conclusions and caveats: Persistent disease showed a preference for TRBV28, TRBJ1-2 and TRBJ2-5.

The time point denotes: newly diagnosed GD, antithyroid drugs for less than 3 months. Scientists built the TCR library using RNA that was extracted from PBMCs. Arm-PCR with iRepertoire HTBI primers amplified the CDR3 regions for these TCR beta libraries. TCRdb redid the calling of the multiplex PCR reads with MiXCR, one entry per CDR3 protein. Of more than 400,000 distinct CDR3 sequences listed, roughly 16% are singletons. Germline V gene lookup returns CDR1 WSHSY and CDR2 SAAADI. V lost 0 bases, J lost 2 bases, and 7 bases lay in between. This CDR3 has 14 residues. This clonotype showed up many times. Its antigen is undetermined. The same data also went into a second study, on T cells in Graves' hyperthyroidism and ophthalmopathy. That work contributes: The HTBI set primed first-round TCR CDR3 RT-PCR.

The TCR originated in a man aged 35 to 55 with Graves disease. The V and J genes are TRBV10-2 and TRBJ1-2; no clear D. The sequences come from peripheral blood mononuclear cells (PBMCs), collected at new diagnosis, from a patient treated with antithyroid drugs. The CDR3 reads CASSESRQNYGYTF. CDR3 DNA sequence: TGCGCCAGCAGTGAGTCGCGACAAAACTATGGCTACACCTTC.